This T cell receptor beta chain is drawn from a study of blood T cell repertoires in COVID-19. Study as a whole: Italy, Spain and the United States were the sources of the convalescent and acute COVID-19 samples. Sources were T cells, B-cell-depleted T cells, or PBMCs; the material itself was cDNA or gDNA.

How the authors handled the data: Amplification of reference gene primers was used by the study to estimate nucleated cell counts. TCRdb's table, derived via immunoSEQ multiplex PCR, lists solely in-frame clones and lacks some. Clonal size and the V and J genes are those of that table, whereas D and trimming came from the DNA. The data contain approximately 280,000 clones, approximately 86% of them singletons. With 8 bases clipped from V and 1 base from J, the junction kept 7 bases outside the gene matches. Germline assignment: CDR1 LGHNT and CDR2 FRNRAP. The CDR3 is 14 amino acids. The V call is TRBV12-5, the J call TRBJ2-5; 7 nucleotides align to TRBD2. Source material: peripheral blood. This clonotype was sampled from a woman aged 30 to 39 who had recovered from COVID-19. The CDR3 region has the DNA TGTGCTAGTAAATCGCGGGGGAGCCAAGAGACCCAGTACTTC. Protein product: CASKSRGSQETQYF.